In this sample, the clone carrying this TCR beta chain turned up a few times. The entry originates in a study of T cells after posttransplantation cyclophosphamide. V shed 4 bases, J shed 5 bases, and the junction held 2 bases outside the gene matches. Germline V gene sequence: CDR1 SQVTM, CDR2 ANQGSEA. The CDR3 is made up of 12 amino acids. Measured with immunoSEQ multiplex PCR; TCRdb has only the in-frame clones, and not every one. Observed are around 25,000 clones, no singletons, with the top ten taking roughly 7%. The specimen sequenced was PBMCs. The chain has TRBV29-1 and TRBJ2-1; 7 positions agree with TRBD2. The TCR sequence derives from a woman aged 55-69 years in good health, CMV-negative, and a related stem cell transplant donor. This CDR3 is CSVGLADNEQFF. CDR3 bases: TGCAGCGTTGGGCTAGCGGACAATGAGCAGTTCTTC.